The sequence of this T cell receptor beta chain was determined in a study of blood T cells in healthy people across ages. It was with a sample-barcoded 5' primer and a J-beta primer mix that a second PCR of about 6 to 12 cycles was run. TCRdb analysed the 5' RACE reads with MiXCR anew, one entry per CDR3 protein. The sample has 1.5 million to 2 million distinct CDR3 sequences; 28% are singletons. The CDR3 contains 17 residues. Germline V gives CDR1 SGHAT, CDR2 FQNNGV. This clonotype has only one observation. Its target is unknown. One end of the junction does not line up with germline, which may come from a read error. Findings and caveats of the study: While age rose, TCR beta diversity per million T cells dropped in a roughly linear way. Changes seen in expanded clonotypes were possibly confounded by donor CMV status left unknown.

The TCR sequence derives from a woman in her twenties or thirties in good health. Sequencing was carried out using blood. V and J are TRBV11-2 and TRBJ1-2; weak D call: TRBD1 (5 bases). The CDR3: CASSRRGEGTRVYGCTF. In DNA, the CDR3 is TGTGCCAGCAGCCGAAGGGGTGAGGGGACGCGCGTTTATGGCTGCACCTTC.